This is a list of T cell receptor beta chains from one sample in a study of T cells in tumors after PD-1 blockade. The table came from immunoSEQ multiplex PCR; TCRdb's copy has only in-frame clones and leaves some out. The sample lists about 33,000 clones, around four fifths occurring once. Sequenced here: PBMCs, sampled before anti-PD-1 treatment. The receptor set was obtained from a human donor with basal cell carcinoma. The CDR3 runs from the conserved cysteine through the conserved F or W. Each record gives: J gene, V gene, D gene, CDR3 length, clone size, CDR3 DNA, CDR3 protein. The D gene is left open where the match is weak. The size entry is marked missing in some rows and otherwise reads once, few, many or a size class.

>TRBJ1-5|TRBV27|.|13|few
TGTGCCAGCAGTAAAGGGGTTGATCAGCCCCAGCATTTT
CASSKGVDQPQHF
>TRBJ2-5|TRBV6-5|TRBD2|14|.
TGTGCCAGCAGTCCGGGACTAGCGGAGGCCTCAGGGTACTTC
CASSPGLAEASGYF
>TRBJ2-1|TRBV30|.|15|.
TGTGCCTGGAGTCCCGACCGGCTGTCCTACAATGAGCAGTTCTTC
CAWSPDRLSYNEQFF
>TRBJ1-3|TRBV4-3|.|15|.
TGCGCCAGCAGCTCAGGCCAGGGAGCCGGAAACACCATATATTTT
CASSSGQGAGNTIYF
>TRBJ2-5|TRBV7-2|.|16|few
TGTGCCAGCAGCTCATTTCCAGGGGCCGTCCAAGAGACCCAGTACTTC
CASSSFPGAVQETQYF
>TRBJ2-7|TRBV10-3|TRBD1|14|.
TGTGCCATCAGTGCCATAGACAGGGGTGGCGAGCAGTACTTC
CAISAIDRGGEQYF
>TRBJ1-1|TRBV25-1|.|12|.
TGTGCCAGCAGTGAATCCCACCGTCAGGCTTTCTTT
CASSESHRQAFF
>TRBJ2-5|TRBV28|TRBD1|15|few
TGTGCCAGCAGACTACAGGGGGCTCCTTATGGGACCCAGTACTTC
CASRLQGAPYGTQYF
>TRBJ1-6|TRBV27|.|16|once
TGTGCCAGCAGTTTACACTTTAGCTCCTATAATTCACCCCTCCACTTT
CASSLHFSSYNSPLHF
>TRBJ1-4|TRBV15|.|15|.
TGTGCCACCAGCAGAGATGGTCTGGGCGAGGAAAAACTGTTTTTT
CATSRDGLGEEKLFF
>TRBJ2-7|TRBV27|TRBD1|14|few
TGTGCCAGCAGTCCCGGGGACAGGGGATACGAGCAGTACTTC
CASSPGDRGYEQYF
>TRBJ2-7|TRBV27|.|15|.
TGTGCCAGCAGACTGAGGACGGGGGCCCCCTACGAGCAGTACTTC
CASRLRTGAPYEQYF
>TRBJ2-1|TRBV7-2|TRBD2|18|once
TGTGCCAGCAGCTTTACGGGGGGACCCGCTCTCTCCTACAATGAGCAGTTCTTC
CASSFTGGPALSYNEQFF
>TRBJ2-1|TRBV4-3|TRBD2|16|.
TGCGCCAGCAGCCAAGATAGAGCGGGAGGATTTGATGAGCAGTTCTTC
CASSQDRAGGFDEQFF
>TRBJ2-3|TRBV6-5|TRBD2|16|.
TGTGCCAGCAGTTATATTATCGGACTAGCGGGAGATACGCAGTATTTT
CASSYIIGLAGDTQYF
>TRBJ2-1|TRBV11-3|TRBD2|16|few
TGTGCCAGCAGCTTATCGGCGGGGGGGTTAAACAATGAGCAGTTCTTC
CASSLSAGGLNNEQFF
>TRBJ2-1|TRBV7-9|TRBD2|19|.
TGTGCCAGCAGCTTAACAGCTATACCTCGACTAGCGGGAAGGAATGAGCAGTTCTTC
CASSLTAIPRLAGRNEQFF
>TRBJ2-5|TRBV21-1|.|14|.
TGTGCCAGTCCGGCCCATGGGAGGCCAAAGACCCAGTACTTC
CASPAHGRPKTQYF
>TRBJ2-3|TRBV11-3|.|14|.
TGTGCCAGCAGCTCGGGTGTGAGCACAGATACGCAGTATTTT
CASSSGVSTDTQYF
>TRBJ2-5|TRBV6-1|.|13|.
TGTGCCAGCAGTGAGGCCCTCCAAGAGACCCAGTACTTC
CASSEALQETQYF
>TRBJ1-6|TRBV30|TRBD1|14|.
TGTGCCTGGAGTTTCGGACAGGGAAATTCACCCCTCCACTTT
CAWSFGQGNSPLHF
>TRBJ2-5|TRBV7-2|TRBD2|16|medium-sized
TGTGCCAGCAGCTTAATAGTAGCGGGACCACGAGAGACCCAGTACTTC
CASSLIVAGPRETQYF
>TRBJ2-3|TRBV7-2|TRBD2|17|.
TGTGCCAGCAGCTTAAATGCGCCTAGCGGGGGGGCCGACACGCAGTATTTT
CASSLNAPSGGADTQYF
>TRBJ2-7|TRBV7-2|TRBD2|15|.
TGTGCCAGCAGCCCGCGGGGGGGCTTCTTCTACGAGCAGTACTTC
CASSPRGGFFYEQYF
>TRBJ1-6|TRBV11-3|.|13|.
TGTGCCAGCAGCCAGGGGAGGGATTCACCCCTCCACTTT
CASSQGRDSPLHF
>TRBJ1-1|TRBV3-1/TRBV3-2|.|15|.
TGTGCCAGCAGCCAAGGTCAGGTCTTGAACACTGAAGCTTTCTTT
CASSQGQVLNTEAFF
>TRBJ1-1|TRBV5-1|.|14|.
TGCGCCAGCAGCTTGGCCGGGTTCAACACTGAAGCTTTCTTT
CASSLAGFNTEAFF
>TRBJ2-7|TRBV15|.|17|.
TGTGCCACCAGCAGAGATGTTGGGCAGGCCCTTCCCCACGAGCAGTACTTC
CATSRDVGQALPHEQYF
>TRBJ2-7|TRBV19|TRBD2|16|.
TGTGCCAGTAGCCTAAGCGGGAGGGCCCGGTCCTACGAGCAGTACTTC
CASSLSGRARSYEQYF
>TRBJ2-3|TRBV5-1|.|18|.
TGCGCCAGCAGCTTACCCTCTTATGGTTCTCGTGGCACAGATACGCAGTATTTT
CASSLPSYGSRGTDTQYF
>TRBJ1-6|TRBV28|.|16|.
TGTGCCAGCAGTTTCGCGGGGCGGGCGGGAAATTCACCCCTCCACTTT
CASSFAGRAGNSPLHF
>TRBJ1-1|TRBV6-6|.|13|.
TGTGCCAGCAGTAACTTAGACGGGACTGAAGCTTTCTTT
CASSNLDGTEAFF
>TRBJ2-2|TRBV11-3|.|14|few
TGTGCCAGCAGCTTAGAAGCGGGCGCCGGGGAGCTGTTTTTT
CASSLEAGAGELFF
>TRBJ1-1|TRBV5-4|.|16|.
TGTGCCAGCAGCCATCCAATAGGGAAGGGAAACACTGAAGCTTTCTTT
CASSHPIGKGNTEAFF
>TRBJ1-2|TRBV7-2|.|15|.
TGTGCCAGCAGCTACGGGACCTCGGGAGGGGTTGGCTACACCTTC
CASSYGTSGGVGYTF
>TRBJ1-1|TRBV6-5|.|13|few
TGTGCCAGCAGTTACAGGGCGGGGACTGAAGCTTTCTTT
CASSYRAGTEAFF